One T cell receptor beta chain is described in this entry. There is no known antigen for this receptor. Per-nucleotide qualities are absent, and no much larger clonotype sits a single base away. This sample was included in a study of Graves' ophthalmopathy and Graves' hyperthyroidism listed by TCRdb under 2018. Study-level background: Peripheral blood was collected at initial diagnosis, before any treatment. TCR beta repertoire signatures were used to distinguish Graves' ophthalmopathy from Graves' hyperthyroidism and to predict progression to ophthalmopathy. In total, 135 blood samples were TCR-sequenced: under 45 ophthalmopathy, over 70 hyperthyroidism and some 17 hyperthyroidism-to-ophthalmopathy patients. To explore V-J signatures that distinguish ophthalmopathy from hyperthyroidism, a discovery set of under 110 patients was enrolled, made up of 40 to 45 with ophthalmopathy and 55 to 65 with stable hyperthyroidism. The independent validation cohort included about 20 hyperthyroidism patients plus 17 patients who later progressed from hyperthyroidism to ophthalmopathy. In several hyperthyroidism patients, the T-cell repertoires found in thyroid tissue were compared with those found in blood. Following sample collection, hyperthyroidism patients were given methimazole at a starting dose of 30 mg daily, and ophthalmopathy patients were given high-dose intravenous methylprednisolone. The 100 or so discovery patients were divided at random into training and test sets in a 7:3 ratio.

The investigation overall reported the following: In validation, the model predicted ophthalmopathy progression with more than 70% sensitivity and roughly 72% specificity; eleven to twelve predicted patients were CT-confirmed with GO in a median of approximately six months. No statistical method was used to set the sample size in advance, and the investigators knew which group each participant was assigned to. Among expanded thyroid clonotypes with frequency above 0.001, most also showed up in blood, which suggests that blood repertoires may reflect the thyroid immune response. In cross-validation, the 13-signature model distinguished ophthalmopathy from stable hyperthyroidism with just over 85% sensitivity and nearly 82% specificity, and in the test set the corresponding values were roughly 80% and 75%.

Patients with ophthalmopathy had moderately to severely active disease, with a Clinical Activity Score of 3 or more, a NOSPECS grade of 4 or more, and a disease duration of less than 3 months. Patients were excluded if they had other autoimmune diseases, uncontrolled infections, pregnancy or lactation. Diagnosis relied on clinical symptoms, serum thyroxine, TRAb, thyroid ultrasound and orbital computed tomography. Ficoll-Paque density gradient centrifugation was used to isolate PBMCs from about 10 ml of fresh peripheral blood. Total RNA was extracted using Trizol reagent, and RNA quality was checked on an Agilent 2100 Bioanalyzer. Deletion took 6 bases off V and 2 bases off J, with a span of 11 bases between the germline ends. The CDR3 covers 13 residues, taking in both the cysteine and the phenylalanine. Only the CDR3 DNA is retained, 39 bases long and in frame from the first base. For repertoire sequencing, the TCR beta CDR3 regions were amplified from RNA transcripts. A first-round RT-PCR used HTBI primers with the Qiagen OneStep RT-PCR kit, followed by a second-round multiplex PCR, size selection and purification. Libraries were sequenced on an Illumina HiSeq2000 using paired-end 100 bp reads. The source study handled its data this way. SOAPnuke was used to process the reads, throwing out any read that had adapters, had uncalled bases, had a mean Phred below 15, or lacked an exact constant-primer or identifier match. High-quality paired reads were merged with COPE v1.2.5. Each unique nucleotide sequence was defined as a clonotype, and clonotypes were aligned to IMGT TRB V, D and J references with MiTCR v1.1. Only V-J combinations with frequency above 0.0001 were analysed, covering about 99% of repertoires. For each V-J combination, a TCR clonal expansion and chaos score was defined as F50 clonal expansion divided by the chaos observed in the TCRdist matrix. Welch's t-statistics and random forest were used to narrow the features down to about twelve V-J combinations, which were then fed into a naive Bayes classifier. Thyroid-blood repertoire similarity was quantified with the Morisita-Horn index. TCRdb's own reprocessing of the public reads used fastp at Q25 and MiXCR and kept productive beta chains. A single entry per CDR3 protein holds the most common genes and DNA from its merged rows. The V and J calls follow TCRdb's processing rather than the paper's. The table for this sample lists 170,000 or so distinct CDR3 sequences; about 40% of them were counted only once. The leading ten clones occupy less than 6% of the sample.

This clonotype originated in a middle-aged woman with Graves' ophthalmopathy. Donor details come from another sample of the same person, matched by shared clones. The chain was built from TRBV12-3 or TRBV12-4 and TRBJ2-7, with the D gene too uncertain to name. Sequencing input: peripheral blood. The CDR3 corresponds to CASSPSWAYEQYF. The DNA is TGTGCCAGCAGCCCAAGTTGGGCCTACGAGCAGTACTTC.